This record looks at one T cell receptor (beta chain) sequence and its context. Its antigen is as yet unknown. The sample originates from a study of beta chain features in type 1 diabetes. The wider study: Sorted cells from all samples, numbering about 98 million, were examined. Study-level results: Whether TCRB rearrangement is influenced by HLA type was left unresolved in this analysis. When Type 1 diabetes patients were examined, their TCRB CDR3s proved moderately but significantly shorter in all four CD4+ subsets. Fewer insertions but more deletions were seen at VDJ junctions in type 1 diabetes patients.

The whole isolated RNA underwent reverse transcription, so sequencing captured expressed TCRB transcripts. An average approximately 4 million reads came from naive, central memory and regulatory T cell samples. Using immunoSEQ multiplex PCR, the repertoire was profiled, and TCRdb retains in-frame clones only, with some absent. The repertoire has over 600,000 clones, over 10% of them found once; the top ten carry more than 0.1%. Trimming took off 7 bases at V and 2 bases at J, with 11 bases between the two ends. CDR3 length equals 14 residues. Per the germline V gene, CDR1 is LNHDA and CDR2 is SQIVND (reference sequence).

This chain uses TRBV19 with TRBJ2-2; no definite D call. The sample was naive CD4+ T cells from blood. The clonotype originates from a young man with type 1 diabetes. DNA of the CDR3: TGTGCCAGTACGACGCAGGTCAACACCGGGGAGCTGTTTTTT. It codes for CASTTQVNTGELFF.